Sequencing of this T cell receptor (beta chain) was carried out in a study of T-cell memory formation after mild COVID-19. Across the study: TCR clusters were mostly donor specific.

The CDR3 runs to 14 residues. Germline CDR1 reads MNHEY; CDR2 reads SVGEGT. Trimming stripped 5 bases from V and 4 bases from J, with 14 bases between. TCRdb used MiXCR to reprocess the 5' RACE reads, holding one entry per CDR3 protein. The profile shows 150,000 to 200,000 distinct CDR3 sequences, roughly 14% of them singletons. The TCR comes from an adult woman who had mild COVID-19 (a few samples of this study predate the infection). Cell type and time point are not known. V gene TRBV6-2 or TRBV6-3 combines with J gene TRBJ1-2; weak D call: TRBD1 (6 bases). The sample taken for sequencing was PBMCs or a T cell subset sorted from them (not recorded which). The CDR3 spells CASSVQGTAYGYTF. For the CDR3, the DNA is TGTGCCAGCAGTGTACAGGGTACGGCCTATGGCTACACCTTC.